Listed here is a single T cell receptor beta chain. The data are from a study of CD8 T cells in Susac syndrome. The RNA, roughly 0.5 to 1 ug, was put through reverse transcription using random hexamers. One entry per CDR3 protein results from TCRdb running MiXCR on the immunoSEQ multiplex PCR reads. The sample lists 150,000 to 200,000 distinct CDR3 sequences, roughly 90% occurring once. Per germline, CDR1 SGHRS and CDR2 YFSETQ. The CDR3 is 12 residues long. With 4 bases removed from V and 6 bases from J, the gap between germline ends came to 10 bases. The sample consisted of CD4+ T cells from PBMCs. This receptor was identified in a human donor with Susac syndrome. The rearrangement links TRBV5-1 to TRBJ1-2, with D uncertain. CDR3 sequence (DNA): TGCGCCAGCAGCGTCTCGCAGAATGGCTACACCTTC. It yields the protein CASSVSQNGYTF.